This note documents a single T cell receptor (beta chain) sequence. The CDR3 loop spans 15 amino acids. Germline assignment: CDR1 LGHDT and CDR2 YNNKEL (reference sequence). V was trimmed by 4 bases and J by 4 bases, leaving 16 bases between them. Profiling relied on immunoSEQ multiplex PCR, and the TCRdb table lists in-frame clones only, not all of them. The sample records over 150,000 clones, about four fifths being singletons. This entry comes from a study of blood T cell repertoires in COVID-19. Sequencing was done on a sample of peripheral blood. This sequence joins TRBV3-1 (or the pseudogene TRBV3-2) and TRBJ1-1; D remains ambiguous. This sequence was found in a woman of 80 years or more with acute or convalescent COVID-19. The CDR3 loop reads CASSPSGVSGTEAFF. The CDR3 DNA follows: TGTGCCAGCAGCCCCTCGGGTGTCTCCGGCACTGAAGCTTTCTTT.